A selection of T cell receptor beta chains follows, all from one sample in a study of T cell responses to AZD1222 COVID-19 vaccine. The data were produced by immunoSEQ multiplex PCR, yet TCRdb's version contains in-frame clones alone and is incomplete. The sample includes some 150,000 clones, just over 90% seen only once; the top ten take under 2%. Sequenced material: peripheral blood, taken on day 0 of AZD1222 vaccination. All receptors derive from an adult in good health. Both conserved end residues are part of each CDR3. The D gene is left open where the match is weak. Expanded clones get a size class; other rows say once, few or many, or leave the size out.

v_call: TRBV27
d_call: TRBD2
clone_size: NA
j_call: TRBJ2-1
cdr3_nt: TGTGCCAGCAGTTTGGGGACTAGCGGGGGGGTTAATGAGCAGTTCTTC
cdr3_aa: CASSLGTSGGVNEQFF

v_call: TRBV5-5
d_call: TRBD2
clone_size: NA
j_call: TRBJ2-1
cdr3_nt: TGTGCCAGCAGCTTGGAATCCAGCGGGGTGGCCGTCCTCTTC
cdr3_aa: CASSLESSGVAVLF

v_call: TRBV6-1
d_call: TRBD1
clone_size: once
j_call: TRBJ2-4
cdr3_nt: TGTGCCAGCAGTAAAGGTGGGGGGACAGGACATGGGAACATTCAGTACTTC
cdr3_aa: CASSKGGGTGHGNIQYF

v_call: TRBV4-1
d_call: TRBD1
clone_size: NA
j_call: TRBJ2-7
cdr3_nt: TGCGCCAGCAGCCAGGGGGGGGACAGGGTCACCTACGAGCAGTACTTC
cdr3_aa: CASSQGGDRVTYEQYF

v_call: TRBV4-1
d_call: NA
clone_size: NA
j_call: TRBJ2-5
cdr3_nt: TGCGCCAGCAGCCAAGACAGCCAAGAGACCCAGTACTTC
cdr3_aa: CASSQDSQETQYF

v_call: TRBV4-3
d_call: NA
clone_size: few
j_call: TRBJ1-2
cdr3_nt: TGCGCCAGCAGCCAAGATCTAGACGTATACTATGGCTACACCTTC
cdr3_aa: CASSQDLDVYYGYTF

v_call: TRBV16
d_call: NA
clone_size: NA
j_call: TRBJ1-4
cdr3_nt: TGTGCCAGCAGCCAATCAGCGGGAGCGCTTGAAAAACTGTTTTTT
cdr3_aa: CASSQSAGALEKLFF

v_call: TRBV7-9
d_call: NA
clone_size: NA
j_call: TRBJ1-1
cdr3_nt: TGTGCCAGCAGCACCCGGGGAATGAACACTGAAGCTTTCTTT
cdr3_aa: CASSTRGMNTEAFF

v_call: TRBV5-1
d_call: NA
clone_size: NA
j_call: TRBJ2-5
cdr3_nt: TGCGCCAGCAGCTTGGGTTTTCAAGAGACCCAGTACTTC
cdr3_aa: CASSLGFQETQYF

v_call: TRBV18
d_call: NA
clone_size: NA
j_call: TRBJ1-1
cdr3_nt: TGTGCCAGCTCACCATCCAGTGGTGGGCCGGGTGAAGCTTTCTTT
cdr3_aa: CASSPSSGGPGEAFF

v_call: TRBV7-9
d_call: TRBD1
clone_size: NA
j_call: TRBJ2-7
cdr3_nt: TGTGCCAGCAGCCCTAGACAGGGATGGGACGAGCAGTACTTC
cdr3_aa: CASSPRQGWDEQYF

v_call: TRBV7-6
d_call: NA
clone_size: NA
j_call: TRBJ2-3
cdr3_nt: TGTGCCAGCAGCTTAGTTTTGGGAGCGCACGATACGCAGTATTTT
cdr3_aa: CASSLVLGAHDTQYF

v_call: TRBV6-2/TRBV6-3
d_call: NA
clone_size: NA
j_call: TRBJ1-6
cdr3_nt: TGTGCCAGCAGTTACCCCGGAGGAAGGGGATCTTGGGATTCACCCCTCCACTTT
cdr3_aa: CASSYPGGRGSWDSPLHF

v_call: TRBV11-2
d_call: TRBD2
clone_size: few
j_call: TRBJ2-7
cdr3_nt: TGTGCCAGCAGCTTCTTAGCGGGGGAAGGGGGAGAGCAGTACTTC
cdr3_aa: CASSFLAGEGGEQYF

v_call: TRBV14
d_call: NA
clone_size: NA
j_call: TRBJ1-3
cdr3_nt: TGTGCCAGCAGCCAAGATCGTGGGCTTGGAAACACCATATATTTT
cdr3_aa: CASSQDRGLGNTIYF

v_call: TRBV19
d_call: NA
clone_size: NA
j_call: TRBJ2-7
cdr3_nt: TGTGCCAGTAGTACCCGCGGGACCTGGGGGCAGTACTTC
cdr3_aa: CASSTRGTWGQYF

v_call: TRBV5-8
d_call: TRBD2
clone_size: NA
j_call: TRBJ2-1
cdr3_nt: TGTGCCAGCAGCTTGTCTATGCGGGGGTCGCAGTTCTTC
cdr3_aa: CASSLSMRGSQFF

v_call: TRBV5-1
d_call: NA
clone_size: few
j_call: TRBJ2-7
cdr3_nt: TGCGCCAGCAGCTTGGACAGGGATACCTACGAGCAGTACTTC
cdr3_aa: CASSLDRDTYEQYF

v_call: TRBV2
d_call: NA
clone_size: NA
j_call: TRBJ1-2
cdr3_nt: TGTGCCAGCAGTCAACCGGGACCAAACTATGGCTACACCTTC
cdr3_aa: CASSQPGPNYGYTF

v_call: TRBV11-3
d_call: TRBD2
clone_size: NA
j_call: TRBJ2-1
cdr3_nt: TGTGCCAGCAGCTTCGGGGGGAGCTCCTACAATGAGCAGTTCTTC
cdr3_aa: CASSFGGSSYNEQFF

v_call: TRBV18
d_call: NA
clone_size: NA
j_call: TRBJ1-1
cdr3_nt: TGTGCCAGCTCCCTCGAGGTGAGGGACACTGAAGCTTTCTTT
cdr3_aa: CASSLEVRDTEAFF

v_call: TRBV29-1
d_call: TRBD2
clone_size: NA
j_call: TRBJ2-7
cdr3_nt: TGCAGCGTTGTCGAGCGGGACTCCTACGAGCAGTACTTC
cdr3_aa: CSVVERDSYEQYF

v_call: TRBV19
d_call: NA
clone_size: NA
j_call: TRBJ2-6
cdr3_nt: TGTGCCAGTAAATATTGGGGCTCTGGGGCCAACGTCCTGACTTTC
cdr3_aa: CASKYWGSGANVLTF

v_call: TRBV7-8
d_call: NA
clone_size: NA
j_call: TRBJ1-5
cdr3_nt: TGTGCCAGCAGCTCCGCCGCAAAAACGGGGCAGCCCCAGCATTTT
cdr3_aa: CASSSAAKTGQPQHF

v_call: TRBV18
d_call: NA
clone_size: NA
j_call: TRBJ1-1
cdr3_nt: TGTGCCAGCTCACCACCAGGGACACGCTTTGAAGCTTTCTTT
cdr3_aa: CASSPPGTRFEAFF

v_call: TRBV6-1
d_call: NA
clone_size: NA
j_call: TRBJ2-3
cdr3_nt: TGTGCCAGCAGTGAAGGGCCCACAGATACGCAGTATTTT
cdr3_aa: CASSEGPTDTQYF

v_call: TRBV3-1/TRBV3-2
d_call: NA
clone_size: NA
j_call: TRBJ2-1
cdr3_nt: TGTGCCAGCAGCTGGGCCTCGGCGGGGAGCTACAATGAGCAGTTCTTC
cdr3_aa: CASSWASAGSYNEQFF

v_call: TRBV5-4
d_call: TRBD2
clone_size: NA
j_call: TRBJ2-3
cdr3_nt: TGTGCCAGCAGTACGATAGCGGGGGCCCCAGATACGCAGTATTTT
cdr3_aa: CASSTIAGAPDTQYF

v_call: TRBV11-2
d_call: NA
clone_size: NA
j_call: TRBJ2-3
cdr3_nt: TGTGCCAGCAGCTTAACAGGGTATCGCGTTACGCAGTATTTT
cdr3_aa: CASSLTGYRVTQYF

v_call: TRBV19
d_call: NA
clone_size: NA
j_call: TRBJ1-5
cdr3_nt: TGTGCCAGTAGTATAGTCCGGGGGCAGGTTGAGAGCAATCAGCCCCAGCATTTT
cdr3_aa: CASSIVRGQVESNQPQHF

v_call: TRBV18
d_call: TRBD1
clone_size: NA
j_call: TRBJ1-4
cdr3_nt: TGTGTCAGCTCACCCGGACAGGGGGGTGAAAAACTGTTTTTT
cdr3_aa: CVSSPGQGGEKLFF

v_call: TRBV7-2
d_call: NA
clone_size: NA
j_call: TRBJ2-1
cdr3_nt: TGTGCCAGCAGCTTCGCAAAGGTGGGTGAGCAGTTCTTC
cdr3_aa: CASSFAKVGEQFF

v_call: TRBV2
d_call: NA
clone_size: once
j_call: TRBJ2-7
cdr3_nt: TGTGCCAGCAGTATAAGGGACATAGGCTACGAGCAGTACTTC
cdr3_aa: CASSIRDIGYEQYF

v_call: TRBV7-8
d_call: NA
clone_size: NA
j_call: TRBJ1-1
cdr3_nt: TGTGCCAGCAGCCCGGGCAGCGACAGGAGATACATGAACACTGAAGCTTTCTTT
cdr3_aa: CASSPGSDRRYMNTEAFF

v_call: TRBV5-1
d_call: TRBD1
clone_size: NA
j_call: TRBJ2-5
cdr3_nt: TGCGCCAGCAGCTCCGGGACAGAGGCGTACTTC
cdr3_aa: CASSSGTEAYF

v_call: TRBV4-3
d_call: TRBD2
clone_size: few
j_call: TRBJ2-3
cdr3_nt: TGCGCCAGCAGCCACGATGGAGCGGGGGGAAGCACAGATACGCAGTATTTT
cdr3_aa: CASSHDGAGGSTDTQYF